The entry below describes one T cell receptor (beta chain). Its antigen is unidentified. Data came from immunoSEQ multiplex PCR; TCRdb stores just in-frame clones and leaves some out. The sample holds about 100,000 clones, about 94% seen once. This specimen belongs to a study of siplizumab effects on memory and regulatory T cells. Germline CDR1 LNHDA, CDR2 SQIVND (reference sequence). Trimming took off 5 bases at V and 5 bases at J, with 13 bases between the two ends. The CDR3 has 14 amino acids. Study-wide points: In unstimulated cells, naive T cells appeared more diverse than memory T cells and seemed major alloresponse contributors.

The chain carries TRBV19 and TRBJ1-5, with a weak D call TRBD1 (5 bases). Sequencing was done on a sample of non-Treg CD4+ T cells sorted from blood. The sequence came from a human donor in good health. Here the CDR3 DNA reads TGTGCCAGTAGTCCCAGGACACTTGATCAGCCCCAGCATTTT. Translation: CASSPRTLDQPQHF.